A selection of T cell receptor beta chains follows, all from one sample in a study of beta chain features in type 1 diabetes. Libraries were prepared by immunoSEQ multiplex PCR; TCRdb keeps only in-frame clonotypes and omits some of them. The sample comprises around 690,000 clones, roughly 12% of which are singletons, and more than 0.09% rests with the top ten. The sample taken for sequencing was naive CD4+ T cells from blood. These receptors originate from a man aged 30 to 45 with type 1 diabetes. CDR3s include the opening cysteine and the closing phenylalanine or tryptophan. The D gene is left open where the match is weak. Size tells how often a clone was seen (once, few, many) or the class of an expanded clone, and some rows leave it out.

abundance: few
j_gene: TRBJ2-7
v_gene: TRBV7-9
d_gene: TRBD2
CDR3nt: TGTGCCAGCAGCTTATTGAGCAGGGAGGGTTACGAGCAGTACTTC
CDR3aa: CASSLLSREGYEQYF

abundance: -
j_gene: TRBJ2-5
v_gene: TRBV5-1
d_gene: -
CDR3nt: TGCGCCAGCAGCTTGGGGCGGACACAAGAGACCCAGTACTTC
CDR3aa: CASSLGRTQETQYF

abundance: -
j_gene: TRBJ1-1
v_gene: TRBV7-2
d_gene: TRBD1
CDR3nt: TGTGCCAGCAGCCCACAGGGGCCTGGGGCTTTCTTT
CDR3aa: CASSPQGPGAFF

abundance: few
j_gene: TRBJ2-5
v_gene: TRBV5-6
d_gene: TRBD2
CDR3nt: TGTGCCAGCAGCTTAAGGCTAGCGGGGAGAGAGACCCAGTACTTC
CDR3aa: CASSLRLAGRETQYF

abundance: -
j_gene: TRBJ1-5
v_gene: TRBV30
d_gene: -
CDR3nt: TGTGCCTGGAGCTTAGGTACAGTTCATGGGCCCCAGCATTTT
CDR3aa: CAWSLGTVHGPQHF

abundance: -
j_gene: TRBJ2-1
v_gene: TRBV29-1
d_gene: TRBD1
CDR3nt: TGCAGCGTTGAGGTAGGGGGCGGGTATGAGCAGTTCTTC
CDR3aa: CSVEVGGGYEQFF

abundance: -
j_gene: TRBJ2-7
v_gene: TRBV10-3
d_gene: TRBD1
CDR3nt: TGTGCCATCAGTGGACAGGGGGCCCACGAGCAGTACTTC
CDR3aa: CAISGQGAHEQYF

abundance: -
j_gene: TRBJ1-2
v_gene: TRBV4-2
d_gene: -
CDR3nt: TGTGCCAGCAGCCAAGTCGGCAGCGAATATGGCTACACCTTC
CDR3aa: CASSQVGSEYGYTF

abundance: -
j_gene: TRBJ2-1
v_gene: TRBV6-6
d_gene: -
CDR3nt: TGTGCCAGCATCCCGATCCGGGACCGCGTTGCAGAGCAGTTCTTC
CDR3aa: CASIPIRDRVAEQFF

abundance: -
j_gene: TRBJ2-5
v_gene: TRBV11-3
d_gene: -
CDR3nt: TGTGCCAGCAGCCCCGGCTCGCCGGCGGGGGAGACCCAGTACTTC
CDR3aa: CASSPGSPAGETQYF

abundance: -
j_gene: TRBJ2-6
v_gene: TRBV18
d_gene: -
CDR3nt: TGTGCCAGCTCACCACCGAGGGGGGGCGCTGGGGCCAACGTCCTGACTTTC
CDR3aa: CASSPPRGGAGANVLTF

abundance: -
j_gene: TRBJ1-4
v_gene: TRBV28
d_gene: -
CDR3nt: TGTGCCAGCAGTTCGCAGATTGCGGCGGCTAATGAAAAACTGTTTTTT
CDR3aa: CASSSQIAAANEKLFF

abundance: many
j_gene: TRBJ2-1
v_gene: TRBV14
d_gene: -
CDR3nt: TGTGCCAGCAGCGGTTGGGGAGGCTACAATGAGCAGTTCTTC
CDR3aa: CASSGWGGYNEQFF

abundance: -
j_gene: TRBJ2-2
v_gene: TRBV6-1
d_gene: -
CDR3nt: TGTGCCAGCAGTGAAGAAATTCTGGGGATGTTCGCCGGGGAGCTGTTTTTT
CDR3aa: CASSEEILGMFAGELFF

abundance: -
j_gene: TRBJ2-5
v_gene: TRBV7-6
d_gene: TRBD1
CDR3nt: TGTGCCAGCAGCCCGCAGACAGGGGAGGCCCAGTACTTC
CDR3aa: CASSPQTGEAQYF

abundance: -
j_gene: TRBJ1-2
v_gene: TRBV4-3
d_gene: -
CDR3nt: TGCGCCAGCAGCCAAGATCTTTGGCAGCTCGTCTATGGCTACACCTTC
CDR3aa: CASSQDLWQLVYGYTF

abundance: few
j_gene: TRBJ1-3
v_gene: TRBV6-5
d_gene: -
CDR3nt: TGTGCCAGCAGGACGACCGCCAGCTCTGGAAACACCATATATTTT
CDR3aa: CASRTTASSGNTIYF

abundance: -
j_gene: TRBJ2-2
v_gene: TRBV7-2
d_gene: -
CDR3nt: TGTGCCAGCAGCCAGAGTCCAGTGACCGGGGAGCTGTTTTTT
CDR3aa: CASSQSPVTGELFF

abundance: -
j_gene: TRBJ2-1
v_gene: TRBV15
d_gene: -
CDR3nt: TGTGCCACCAGCGGGGACGGCCCACACAATGAGCAGTTCTTC
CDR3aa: CATSGDGPHNEQFF

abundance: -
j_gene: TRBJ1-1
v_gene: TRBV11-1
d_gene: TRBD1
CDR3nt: TGTGCCAGCAGCTCGCGACAGGGGAACACTGAAGCTTTCTTT
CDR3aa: CASSSRQGNTEAFF

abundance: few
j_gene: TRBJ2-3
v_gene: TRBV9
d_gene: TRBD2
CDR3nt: TGTGCCAGCAGCGCACTAGCGGGGGGCACAGATACGCAGTATTTT
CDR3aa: CASSALAGGTDTQYF

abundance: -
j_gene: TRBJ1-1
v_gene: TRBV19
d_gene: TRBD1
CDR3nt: TGTGCCAGTACCCTACAGGGGGGAAACACTGAAGCTTTCTTT
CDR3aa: CASTLQGGNTEAFF

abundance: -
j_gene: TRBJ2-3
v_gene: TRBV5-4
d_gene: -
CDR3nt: TGTGCCAGCAGCTTGGCATTCATGGCGGATACGCAGTATTTT
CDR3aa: CASSLAFMADTQYF

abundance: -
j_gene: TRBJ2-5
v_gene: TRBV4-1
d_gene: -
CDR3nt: TGCGCCAGCAGGCAGAACAGGGCGGGAGAGACCCAGTACTTC
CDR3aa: CASRQNRAGETQYF

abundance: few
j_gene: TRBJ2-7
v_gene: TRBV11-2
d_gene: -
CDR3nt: TGTGCCAGCAGCGCAAACTTCGGGGCCGTCTCCTACGAGCAGTACTTC
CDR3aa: CASSANFGAVSYEQYF

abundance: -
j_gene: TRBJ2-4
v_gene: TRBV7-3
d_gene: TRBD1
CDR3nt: TGTGCCAGCAGCGAACAGGGGACCCTAGCCAAAAACATTCAGTACTTC
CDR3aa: CASSEQGTLAKNIQYF

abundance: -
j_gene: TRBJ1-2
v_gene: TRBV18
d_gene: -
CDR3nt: TGTGCCAGCTCACCATCAGAGAACTATGGCTACACCTTC
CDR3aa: CASSPSENYGYTF

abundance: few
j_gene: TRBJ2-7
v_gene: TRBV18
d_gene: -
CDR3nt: TGTGCCAGCTCACCGGACTTAAGGGCCAAGGCGGTCGAGCAGTACTTC
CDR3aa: CASSPDLRAKAVEQYF

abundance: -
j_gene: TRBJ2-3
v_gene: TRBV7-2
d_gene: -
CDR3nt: TGTGCCAGCAGCTTGAGGTTGAGCGGACAAGGGCGCACAGATACGCAGTATTTT
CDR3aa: CASSLRLSGQGRTDTQYF

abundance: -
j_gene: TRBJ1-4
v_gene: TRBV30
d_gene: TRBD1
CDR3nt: TGTGCCTGGAGCGACCGGGACAGGGGTTTTGAAAAACTGTTTTTT
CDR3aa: CAWSDRDRGFEKLFF

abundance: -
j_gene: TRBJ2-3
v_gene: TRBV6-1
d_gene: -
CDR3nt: TGTGCCAGCAGTGAAGGGGCGGAGAGGACAGATACGCAGTATTTT
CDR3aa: CASSEGAERTDTQYF

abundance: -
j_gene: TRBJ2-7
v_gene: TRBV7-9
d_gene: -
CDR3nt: TGTGCCAGCAGCTTGGCCTGGAGCGAGGGATACGAGCAGTACTTC
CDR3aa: CASSLAWSEGYEQYF

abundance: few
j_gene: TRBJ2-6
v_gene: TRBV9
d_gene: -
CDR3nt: TGTGCCAGCAGCGTAGGGCCTGGGGCCAACGTCCTGACTTTC
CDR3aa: CASSVGPGANVLTF

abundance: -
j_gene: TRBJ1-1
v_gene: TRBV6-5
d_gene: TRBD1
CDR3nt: TGTGCCAGCAGTTCTTCCTCGGGGACAGTAAAAGAAGCTTTCTTT
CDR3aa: CASSSSSGTVKEAFF

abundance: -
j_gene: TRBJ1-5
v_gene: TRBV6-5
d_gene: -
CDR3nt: TGTGCCAGCAGTTACTCGGTAGGTGGTCAGCCCCAGCATTTT
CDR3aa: CASSYSVGGQPQHF

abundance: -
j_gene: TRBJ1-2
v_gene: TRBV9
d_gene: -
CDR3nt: TGTGCCAGCAGCTCCACAGGGAGCTATGGCTACACCTTC
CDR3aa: CASSSTGSYGYTF

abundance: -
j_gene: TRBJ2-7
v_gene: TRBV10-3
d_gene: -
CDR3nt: TGTGCCATCAGTGGGAATTCCCAGTCTACGTACGAGCAGTACTTC
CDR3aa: CAISGNSQSTYEQYF

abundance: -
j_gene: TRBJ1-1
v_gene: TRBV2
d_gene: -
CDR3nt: TGTGCCAGCAGTGAAGGGGCAGCCCAAAAAGCTTTCTTT
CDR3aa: CASSEGAAQKAFF

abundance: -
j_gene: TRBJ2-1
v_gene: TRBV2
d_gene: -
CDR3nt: TGTGCCAGCAACGACCTCTCCTACAATGAGCAGTTCTTC
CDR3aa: CASNDLSYNEQFF

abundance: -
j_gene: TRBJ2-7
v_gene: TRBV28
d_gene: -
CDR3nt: TGTGCCAGCAGTTCAACTAGAAGCGAGCAGTACTTC
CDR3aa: CASSSTRSEQYF

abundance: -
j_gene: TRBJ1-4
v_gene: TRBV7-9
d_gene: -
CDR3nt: TGTGCCAGCAGCTTAGAGCAGGGTCTCGGAAAACTGTTTTTT
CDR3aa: CASSLEQGLGKLFF

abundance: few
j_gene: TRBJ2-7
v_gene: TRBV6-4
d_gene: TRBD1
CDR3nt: TGTGCCAGCAACACCGGGACAGGAACCTACGAGCAGTACTTC
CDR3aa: CASNTGTGTYEQYF

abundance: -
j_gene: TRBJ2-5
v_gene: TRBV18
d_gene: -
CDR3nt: TGTGCCAGCTCACCTCTGCTACCTGGAGAGACCCAGTACTTC
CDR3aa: CASSPLLPGETQYF

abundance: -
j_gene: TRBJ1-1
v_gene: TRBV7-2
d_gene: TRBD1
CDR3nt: TGTGCCAGCAGCTCAAGACAGGGTCGGAGGACTGAAGCTTTCTTT
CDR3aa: CASSSRQGRRTEAFF

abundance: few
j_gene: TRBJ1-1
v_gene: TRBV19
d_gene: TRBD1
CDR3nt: TGTGCCAGTAGTATCTGGACAGGGAAAGAAGGAACTGAAGCTTTCTTT
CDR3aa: CASSIWTGKEGTEAFF

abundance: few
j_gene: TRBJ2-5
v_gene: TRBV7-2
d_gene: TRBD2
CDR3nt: TGTGCCAGCAGCTTCGTAGCGGGGGGATCCTTCGAAGAGACCCAGTACTTC
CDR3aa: CASSFVAGGSFEETQYF

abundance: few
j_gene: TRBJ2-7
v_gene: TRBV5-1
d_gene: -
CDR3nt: TGCGCCAGCAGAAGTGACGGCTACGAGCAGTACTTC
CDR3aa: CASRSDGYEQYF

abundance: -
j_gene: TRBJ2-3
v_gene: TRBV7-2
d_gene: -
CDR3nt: TGTGCCAGCAGCTTAGGATCGGGGGGCCGCACAGATACGCAGTATTTT
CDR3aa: CASSLGSGGRTDTQYF

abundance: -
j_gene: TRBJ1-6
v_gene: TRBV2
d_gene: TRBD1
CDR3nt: TGTGCCAGCATCGACGGGACAGGGGTACGGTCACCCCTCCACTTT
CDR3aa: CASIDGTGVRSPLHF

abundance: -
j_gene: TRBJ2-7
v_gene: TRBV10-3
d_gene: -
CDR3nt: TGTGCCACAGCGGCCCGAAACTCCTACGAGCAGTACTTC
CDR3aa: CATAARNSYEQYF

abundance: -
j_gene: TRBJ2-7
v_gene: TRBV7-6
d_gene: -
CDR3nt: TGTGCCAGCAGCGTGGCCGGGACCTACGAGCAGTACTTC
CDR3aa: CASSVAGTYEQYF

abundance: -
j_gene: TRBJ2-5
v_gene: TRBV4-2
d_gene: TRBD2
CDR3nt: TGTGCCAGCAGCCAAGATCCCGCTAGCGGGATAGAGACCCAGTACTTC
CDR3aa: CASSQDPASGIETQYF

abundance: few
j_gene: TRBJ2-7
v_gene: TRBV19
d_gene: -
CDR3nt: TGTGCCAGTAGCCGCGACAGATGGGAGCAGTACTTC
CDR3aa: CASSRDRWEQYF